The T cell receptor (beta chain) under discussion was sequenced for a study of a mutant IDH1 vaccine in newly diagnosed glioma. Findings and caveats of the study: Pseudoprogression showed no apparent link to changes in top peripheral T cell clonotypes.

Specified time point: week 11, during vaccination. Vaccination used 300 ug of mutant IDH1 20-mer peptide per dose, with topical imiquimod. Clones were sequenced by immunoSEQ multiplex PCR, and TCRdb holds only the in-frame ones, with some missing. The table has some 59,000 clones, 75% to 90% seen once. With regard to this clone: Its antigen is as yet unknown.

This CDR3 is 15 amino acids long. V shed 4 bases and J 2 bases; nucleotides not matched to a gene: 7. CDR1 is MNHEY and CDR2 is SVGAGI in the germline V gene. This clonotype originated in a middle-aged man with glioma. Sequences were derived from PBMCs, sampled from a glioma patient whose treatment included an IDH1 peptide vaccine. The J gene is TRBJ1-2, the V gene TRBV6-5; 7 nucleotides align to TRBD1. The CDR3 region is CASSSSRGGNYGYTF. CDR3 coding DNA: TGTGCCAGCAGTTCCTCCAGGGGGGGGAACTATGGCTACACCTTC.